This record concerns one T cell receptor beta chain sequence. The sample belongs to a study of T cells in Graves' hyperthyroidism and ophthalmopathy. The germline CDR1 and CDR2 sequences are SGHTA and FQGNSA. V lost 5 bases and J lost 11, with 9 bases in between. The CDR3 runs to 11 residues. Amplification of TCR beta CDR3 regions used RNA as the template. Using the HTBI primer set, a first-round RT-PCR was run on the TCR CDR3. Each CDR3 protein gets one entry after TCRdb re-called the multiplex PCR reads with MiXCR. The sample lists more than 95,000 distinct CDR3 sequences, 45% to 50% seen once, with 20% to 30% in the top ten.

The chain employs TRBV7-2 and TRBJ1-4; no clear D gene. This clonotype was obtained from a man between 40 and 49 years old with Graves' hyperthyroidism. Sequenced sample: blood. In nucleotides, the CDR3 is TGTGCCAGCAGCCGGACGGCGAAACTGTTTTTT. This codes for CASSRTAKLFF.